This record covers a single T cell receptor beta chain. Its antigen remains unknown. The data stem from a study of vaccination and CD4 T cells after COVID-19. Specified treatment: 10-day PBMC culture with coronavirus spike peptide pools or control peptides (ViraFEST assay). Germline V gene lookup returns CDR1 SGHTA and CDR2 FQGTGA. The CDR3 has 14 amino acids. Trimming left V 6 bases short and J 6 bases short, with 14 bases between. Sequencing of cultured CD4+ T cell DNA used the Oncomine TCR Beta short-read assay. TCRdb re-called the PCR reads through MiXCR, storing one row per CDR3 protein. This sample has 9,500 to 15,000 distinct CDR3 sequences; 56% occur once, and the top ten carry approximately 16%.

The chain employs TRBV7-3 and TRBJ2-2; possible D gene TRBD2, 5 bases. This clonotype was obtained from a human donor who had recovered from COVID-19. Material for sequencing was CD4+ T cells from blood, cultured in vitro. The chain's CDR3 is CASSQLGAAGELFF. The CDR3, as DNA: TGTGCCAGCAGTCAGCTAGGAGCGGCCGGGGAGCTGTTTTTT.